These 23 T cell receptor beta chains were sequenced from one sample in a study of T cell responses to AZD1222 COVID-19 vaccine. Measured with immunoSEQ multiplex PCR; TCRdb has only the in-frame clones, and not every one. The table shows 150,000 to 200,000 clones, with around 90% occurring only once. Specimen: peripheral blood, collected 28 days after the second AZD1222 dose. All receptors come from an adult who received the AZD1222 COVID-19 vaccine.

The rearrangement joins TRBV7-2 to TRBJ1-2, with D maybe TRBD1 (6 bases). The V gene lost 6 bases and the J gene lost 8 bases, with 16 bases spanning the gap. Germline lookup yields CDR1 SGHTA and CDR2 FQGNSA. The CDR3 is 13 amino acids. CDR3 in amino acids: CASRYDRRVGYTF. DNA of the CDR3: TGTGCCAGCAGATACGACAGGAGGGTCGGCTACACCTTC.

V is TRBV18 and J is TRBJ1-2; 9 nucleotides align to TRBD1. This CDR3 has 13 residues. V shed 6 bases and J 8 bases; nucleotides not matched to a gene: 7. CDR1 KGHSH and CDR2 LQKENI come from the germline V gene. CDR3 residues: CASSAGQGMGYTF. The CDR3, as DNA: TGTGCCAGCTCCGCGGGACAGGGCATGGGCTACACCTTC.

The chain uses TRBV6-2 or TRBV6-3 and TRBJ1-2; perhaps TRBD1 as D (5 bases). Germline V gene sequence: CDR1 MNHEY, CDR2 SVGEGT. This CDR3 comprises 14 residues. Deletions cut 0 bases from V and 5 bases from J, with 10 bases between. The CDR3 DNA reads TGTGCCAGCAGTTACTCGATGGAGGGGTATGGCTACACCTTC. Its translation: CASSYSMEGYGYTF.

This chain joins TRBV9 and TRBJ2-7; tentatively, D is TRBD1 (6 bases). Trimming cost V 5 bases and J 0 bases, with 12 bases left between them. Germline V gene data show CDR1 as SGDLS and CDR2 as YYNGEE. This CDR3 is 14 amino acids long. As DNA, the CDR3 is TGTGCCAGCAGTGTACGACAGGACTCCTACGAGCAGTACTTC. This sequence encodes CASSVRQDSYEQYF.

The J gene is TRBJ1-3, the V gene TRBV9, with unresolved D. Per germline, CDR1 SGDLS and CDR2 YYNGEE. Between the trimmed V and J ends, which lost 3 bases and 1 base, there was a span of 5 bases. The CDR3 is made up of 13 amino acids. Here the CDR3 reads CASSARSGNTIYF. The CDR3 DNA follows: TGTGCCAGCAGCGCCCGGTCTGGAAACACCATATATTTT.

This clone appeared a single time. The chain recombines TRBV27 with TRBJ2-7; D unclear. The CDR3 is 14 amino acids. Per germline, CDR1 MNHEY and CDR2 SMNVEV (reference sequence). V lost 7 bases, J lost 0 bases, and 13 bases lay in between. The CDR3 loop is CASMWAPGSYEQYF. For the CDR3, the DNA is TGTGCCAGCATGTGGGCCCCGGGCTCCTACGAGCAGTACTTC.

The chain joins TRBV6-5 to TRBJ1-2, with D unclear. Germline V gene lookup returns CDR1 MNHEY and CDR2 SVGAGI. The CDR3 has 15 residues. Between the trimmed V and J ends, which lost 2 bases and 8 bases, there was a span of 18 bases. The DNA of the CDR3 is TGTGCCAGCAGTTACGAACCTACTGTAGGAGTAGGCTACACCTTC. This sequence encodes CASSYEPTVGVGYTF.

V is TRBV19 and J is TRBJ2-1, with 9 bases that match TRBD1. The CDR3 spans 15 residues. CDR1 and CDR2 (germline): LNHDA, SQIVND (reference sequence). V lost 6 bases to trimming and J lost 3 bases; unmatched junction nucleotides: 6. For the CDR3, the DNA is TGTGCCAGTAGCCCGGGACAGGGTTTCTACAATGAGCAGTTCTTC. It yields the protein CASSPGQGFYNEQFF.

In DNA form, the CDR3 reads TGTGCCAGTAGCCCGGGGCTCGGAAATGGAGGCTATGGCTACACCTTC. Protein product: CASSPGLGNGGYGYTF. This chain uses TRBV19 with TRBJ1-2, with a weak D call TRBD1 (5 bases). This CDR3 spans 16 amino acids. CDR1 is LNHDA and CDR2 is SQIVND in the germline V gene (reference sequence). V lost 6 bases and J 4 bases, leaving 21 bases between the germline ends.

This clone was detected only a few times. This rearrangement joins TRBV3-1 (or the pseudogene TRBV3-2) to TRBJ2-7; 8 bases line up with TRBD2. Germline V gene lookup returns CDR1 LGHDT and CDR2 YNNKEL (reference sequence). The CDR3 covers 14 residues. The V and J ends lost 1 base and 2 bases, in that order; junction bases with no gene match: 1. The CDR3 sequence: CASSQAAGAYEQYF. The CDR3 nucleotides read TGTGCCAGCAGCCAAGCAGCGGGGGCCTACGAGCAGTACTTC.

This clone was observed once. The rearrangement uses TRBV7-9 and TRBJ1-2; D is possibly TRBD1 (5 bases). The V end lost 5 bases, the J end lost 3 bases, and 7 bases lay between the germline ends. From germline, CDR1 is SEHNR and CDR2 FQNEAQ (reference sequence). The CDR3 covers 12 residues. CDR3 coding DNA: TGTGCCAGCAGCCCGGGACACTATGGCTACACCTTC. Translated: CASSPGHYGYTF. Drawing the rest from reference TRBV7-9 and TRBJ1-2, the complete variable domain is DTGVSQNPRHKITKRGQNVTFRCDPISEHNRLYWYRQTLGQGPEFLTYFQNEAQLEKSRLLSDRFSAERPKGSFSTLEIQRTEQGDSAMYLCASSPGHYGYTFGSGTRLTVV.

The CDR3 loop reads CASSFRGRSDTQYF. CDR3 bases: TGTGCCAGCAGTTTCAGGGGGCGCTCAGATACGCAGTATTTT. The chain couples TRBV27 to TRBJ2-3, with 8 bases that match TRBD1. V gave up 3 bases and J gave up 4 bases; unmatched junction bases: 3. Germline V lookup: CDR1 MNHEY, CDR2 SMNVEV (reference sequence). The CDR3 spans 14 residues.

With respect to this clone: One end of the junction fails to match germline, which may point to a read error. The rearrangement uses TRBV5-1 and TRBJ2-7, with 9 nucleotides matching TRBD1. The CDR3 is 14 amino acids. The germline CDR1 and CDR2 sequences are SGHRS and YFSETQ. The chain's CDR3 is CASSLGQGRNEQYF. The CDR3 coding sequence is TGCGCCAGCAGTTTGGGACAGGGTCGAAACGAGCAGTACTTC.

The rearrangement joins TRBV6-4 to TRBJ1-2; weak D call: TRBD1 (5 bases). The CDR3 is 15 amino acids. Germline V gene sequence: CDR1 MRHNA, CDR2 SNTAGT. V was cut by 6 bases and J by 4 bases, with 18 bases left in between. CDR3 amino acids: CASSLSPDSSYGYTF. The CDR3 DNA reads TGTGCCAGCAGCCTAAGTCCAGACAGTTCCTATGGCTACACCTTC.

V and J are TRBV6-5 and TRBJ2-7; 9 nucleotides match TRBD1. The CDR3 totals 15 residues. Germline loops: CDR1 MNHEY, CDR2 SVGAGI. Germline trimming cut 4 bases from V and 6 bases from J; bases unmatched to any gene: 10. The CDR3 here is CASSLGQGYRGEQYF. For the CDR3, the DNA is TGTGCCAGCAGTTTAGGACAGGGGTACCGAGGCGAGCAGTACTTC.

The chain recombines TRBV3-1 (or the pseudogene TRBV3-2) with TRBJ2-4; no clear D gene. The CDR3 has 17 amino acids. The germline gives CDR1 LGHDT, CDR2 YNNKEL (reference sequence). Trimming removed 6 bases at V and 4 bases at J, with 22 bases between. CDR3 DNA: TGTGCCAGCAGATTAGAAGTCCCATTGCAAAGAAAAAACATTCAGTACTTC. It translates to CASRLEVPLQRKNIQYF.

The chain carries TRBV19 and TRBJ2-2; 7 bases are a match to TRBD1. Germline assignment: CDR1 LNHDA and CDR2 SQIVND (reference sequence). This CDR3 has 14 amino acids. The V gene end was trimmed by 4 bases and the J gene end by 6 bases; junction bases not matched to a gene: 5. The CDR3 region has the DNA TGTGCCAGTAGTAGTGAGGGGGCCTCCGGGGAGCTGTTTTTT. Translating gives CASSSEGASGELFF.

This clone has more than one count but fewer than ten. The rearrangement links TRBV5-8 to TRBJ2-7, with 7 nucleotides matching TRBD1. The germline V gene has CDR1 SGHTS and CDR2 YDEGEE. This CDR3 is built from 15 residues. V lost 4 bases and J lost 3; bases outside the gene matches: 10. CDR3 in DNA: TGTGCCAGCAGCAAAGGGGGCGCGAGAGGCTACGAGCAGTACTTC. Protein sequence: CASSKGGARGYEQYF.

The chain employs TRBV5-1 and TRBJ2-3, with D hard to call. The V and J ends lost 0 bases and 6 bases respectively, with 11 bases between them. The CDR3 covers 14 residues. From germline, CDR1 is SGHRS and CDR2 YFSETQ. CDR3 protein: CASSLVPVVDTQYF. In DNA form, the CDR3 reads TGCGCCAGCAGCTTGGTTCCTGTAGTGGATACGCAGTATTTT. The full variable domain, rest sourced from reference TRBV5-1 and TRBJ2-3, is KAGVTQTPRYLIKTRGQQVTLSCSPISGHRSVSWYQQTPGQGLQFLFEYFSETQRNKGNFPGRFSGRQFSNSRSEMNVSTLELGDSALYLCASSLVPVVDTQYFGPGTRLTVL.

This sequence joins TRBV5-8 and TRBJ1-1; the D is unclear. The CDR3 spans 12 residues. Germline V gene data show CDR1 as SGHTS and CDR2 as YDEGEE. Trimming took off 7 bases at V and 1 base at J, with 8 bases between the two ends. CDR3 amino acids: CASEGWNTEAFF. The CDR3 DNA reads TGTGCCAGCGAAGGTTGGAACACTGAAGCTTTCTTT.

This chain connects TRBV13 to TRBJ1-2; D is uncertain. This CDR3 has 14 amino acids. Trimming shortened V by 5 bases and J by 4 bases, and 14 bases separated the two germline ends. Germline V CDR1 and CDR2: PRHDT, FYEKMQ (reference sequence). CDR3 amino acids: CASSPTQLSYGYTF. In DNA, the CDR3 is TGTGCCAGCAGCCCAACCCAGTTGAGCTATGGCTACACCTTC.

The chain employs TRBV5-1 and TRBJ1-1; D may be TRBD1 (6 bases). Germline V gene lookup returns CDR1 SGHRS and CDR2 YFSETQ. Deletions cut 4 bases from V and 0 bases from J, with 10 bases between. The CDR3 contains 14 residues. CDR3 region: CASSGRTVNTEAFF. The DNA of the CDR3 is TGCGCCAGCAGCGGGAGGACAGTGAACACTGAAGCTTTCTTT.

CDR3 nucleotides: TGTGCCAGCAGAAAGGGGGCCCGGGAGACCCAGTACTTC. This sequence encodes CASRKGARETQYF. The chain joins TRBV12-3 or TRBV12-4 to TRBJ2-5, with TRBD1 matching 7 bases. The CDR3 runs 13 residues. The trim removed 6 bases at V and 5 bases at J, leaving 6 bases unmatched.